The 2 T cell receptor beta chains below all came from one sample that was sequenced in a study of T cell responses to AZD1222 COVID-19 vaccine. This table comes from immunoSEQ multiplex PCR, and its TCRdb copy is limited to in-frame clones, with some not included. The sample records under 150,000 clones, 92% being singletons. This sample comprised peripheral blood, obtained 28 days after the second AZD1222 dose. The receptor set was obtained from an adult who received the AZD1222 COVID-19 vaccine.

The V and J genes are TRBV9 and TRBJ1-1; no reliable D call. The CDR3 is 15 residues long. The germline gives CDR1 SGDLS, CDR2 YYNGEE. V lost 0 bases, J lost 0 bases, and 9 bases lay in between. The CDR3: CASSVVGSLNTEAFF. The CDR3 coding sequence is TGTGCCAGCAGCGTAGTCGGCAGTCTGAACACTGAAGCTTTCTTT.

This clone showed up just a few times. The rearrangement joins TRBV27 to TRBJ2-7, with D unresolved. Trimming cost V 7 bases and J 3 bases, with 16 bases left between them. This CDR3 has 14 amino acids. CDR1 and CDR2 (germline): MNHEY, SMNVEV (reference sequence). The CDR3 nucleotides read TGTGCCAGCACTCCCCGTTGGAGCCACTACGAGCAGTACGTC. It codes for CASTPRWSHYEQYV.